These 32 T cell receptor beta chains were all obtained from the same sample, sequenced in a study of T-cell reconstitution after alpha-beta-depleted transplantation in children. The library targeted TCRbeta and was prepared with unique molecular identifiers. TCRdb re-called the PCR reads through MiXCR, storing one row per CDR3 protein. The sample holds some 520,000 distinct CDR3 sequences, approximately 29% seen once. This sample comprised PBMCs from the stem cell graft donor, obtained from the stem cell graft. These receptors all come from a human donor who donated a stem cell graft to a child with aplastic anemia.

The chain has TRBV5-6 and TRBJ1-4, with D possibly matching TRBD1 (5 bases). Germline assignment: CDR1 SGHDT and CDR2 YYEEEE. V lost 6 bases to trimming and J lost 11 bases, with 29 bases between them. This CDR3 is 17 amino acids long. The CDR3 here is CASTVTLTGTRVGKLFF. CDR3 coding DNA: TGTGCCAGCACCGTAACTTTAACCGGGACCCGCGTGGGGAAACTGTTTTTT.

J is TRBJ1-5 and V is TRBV7-8; TRBD1 agrees at 7 bases. The V gene end was trimmed by 4 bases and the J gene end by 3 bases; junction bases not matched to a gene: 6. CDR1 is SGHVS and CDR2 is FQNEAQ in the germline V gene. CDR3 length equals 15 residues. CDR3 region: CASSSGTAFNQPQHF. The CDR3 bases are TGTGCCAGCAGCTCAGGGACAGCTTTCAATCAGCCCCAGCATTTT.

This chain uses TRBV12-3 or TRBV12-4 with TRBJ2-1; D is perhaps TRBD1 (7 bases). V lost 3 bases and J lost 15, with 12 bases in between. This CDR3 contains 11 residues. CDR3 bases: TGTGCCAGCAGTTTGCAGGGGGGTCCGTTCTTC. Protein: CASSLQGGPFF.

V and J are TRBV6-1 and TRBJ1-5; D uncertain. The V gene lost 8 bases and the J gene lost 3 bases, with 14 bases spanning the gap. The germline V gene encodes CDR1 MNHNS and CDR2 SASEGT. The CDR3 contains 14 residues. The DNA of the CDR3 is TGTGCCAGCGGGTCCCGGGGTCCCAATCAGCCCCAGCATTTT. Protein product: CASGSRGPNQPQHF.

A few counts support this clonotype. The V call is TRBV7-6, the J call TRBJ1-4; unclear D gene. The V end lost 5 bases, the J end lost 4 bases, and 14 bases lay between the germline ends. CDR1 and CDR2 (germline): SGHVS, FNYEAQ. The CDR3 has 15 residues. The CDR3 nucleotides read TGTGCCAGCAGCGTATACGGGATATATAATGAAAAACTGTTTTTT. The encoded protein is CASSVYGIYNEKLFF.

V and J are TRBV6-4 and TRBJ2-3, with a possible D match to TRBD2 (6 bases). The ends were cut back, 8 bases at V and 2 bases at J, with 14 bases in the middle. The CDR3 consists of 14 residues. CDR1 and CDR2 (germline): MRHNA, SNTAGT. CDR3 nucleotide sequence: TGTGCCAGCTCATCCGGGACTCACACAGATACGCAGTATTTT. This sequence encodes CASSSGTHTDTQYF.

The V gene is TRBV29-1, the J gene TRBJ2-5, with D unclear. Per germline, CDR1 SQVTM and CDR2 ANQGSEA. V dropped 5 bases and J dropped 1 base, with 2 bases sitting between them. CDR3 length: 10 residues. The CDR3 sequence is CSVFQETQYF. In DNA, the CDR3 is TGCAGCGTTTTCCAAGAGACCCAGTACTTC.

The chain combines TRBV4-3 with TRBJ2-1; the match to TRBD2 covers 8 bases. The CDR3 is made up of 15 amino acids. Germline V gene sequence: CDR1 LGHNA, CDR2 YSLEER. Trimming took 6 bases from V and 4 from J; bases not matched to a gene: 8. CDR3 nucleotides: TGCGCCAGCAGACAGGGACTAGAAAGATACAATGAGCAGTTCTTC. This encodes CASRQGLERYNEQFF.

This clonotype was seen only a few times. This chain connects TRBV5-1 to TRBJ2-3; 15 nucleotides agree with TRBD2. The CDR3 is 18 amino acids. The trim removed 3 bases at V and 1 base at J, leaving 6 bases unmatched. Germline loops: CDR1 SGHRS, CDR2 YFSETQ. The CDR3 DNA follows: TGCGCCAGCAGCTCCGGACTAGCGGGAGGGCACGGCACAGATACGCAGTATTTT. This codes for CASSSGLAGGHGTDTQYF.

The genes are TRBV7-6 and TRBJ2-7; D gene ambiguous. Per the germline V gene, CDR1 is SGHVS and CDR2 is FNYEAQ. The CDR3 loop spans 14 amino acids. Trimming left V 4 bases short and J 3 bases short, with 13 bases between. The CDR3 loop is CASSSQDAGYEQYV. The CDR3 nucleotides are TGTGCCAGCAGCTCCCAGGACGCAGGCTACGAGCAGTACGTC.

This clonotype occurred a few times. The CDR3 reads CSVEGFWVSDTQYF. In DNA form, the CDR3 reads TGCAGCGTTGAAGGGTTTTGGGTATCAGATACGCAGTATTTT. The V call is TRBV29-1, the J call TRBJ2-3; no firm D call. With 1 base removed from V and 4 bases from J, the gap between germline ends came to 12 bases. Germline loops: CDR1 SQVTM, CDR2 ANQGSEA. This CDR3 is 14 amino acids long.

This rearrangement joins TRBV4-2 to TRBJ2-7, with 7 bases fitting TRBD1. The CDR3 is 14 amino acids. Trimming cost V 3 bases and J 1 base; bases outside gene matches: 3. The germline V gene encodes CDR1 LGHNA and CDR2 YNFKEQ. The CDR3 DNA reads as TGTGCCAGCAGCCAGGCGGACAGGTCCTACGAGCAGTACTTC. Translating it yields CASSQADRSYEQYF.

This clonotype was seen a handful of times. V gene TRBV7-2 combines with J gene TRBJ2-3, with unresolved D. V gave up 1 base and J gave up 2 bases, with 13 bases separating them. The CDR3 is 16 amino acids. Germline values: CDR1 SGHTA, CDR2 FQGNSA. The DNA for the CDR3 is TGTGCCAGCAGCTTAGGGATCCTTAGACTCACAGATACGCAGTATTTT. The encoded protein is CASSLGILRLTDTQYF. The whole variable domain, filled in from reference TRBV7-2 and TRBJ2-3, reads GAGVSQSPSNKVTEKGKDVELRCDPISGHTALYWYRQSLGQGLEFLIYFQGNSAPDKSGLPSDRFSAERTGGSVSTLTIQRTQQEDSAVYLCASSLGILRLTDTQYFGPGTRLTVL.

There are a few counts of this clonotype. The CDR3 coding sequence is TGTGCCAGCAGTGGGGTAACAGGGGAGTTTGGCTACACCTTC. This codes for CASSGVTGEFGYTF. This chain joins TRBV25-1 and TRBJ1-2; TRBD1 matches at 7 bases. Germline CDR1 and CDR2: MGHDK and SYGVNS. CDR3 length: 14 amino acids. V lost 4 bases to trimming and J lost 7 bases; unmatched junction nucleotides: 9.

The CDR3 DNA reads as TGTGCCAGCAGCGTCCGACAGGCTGGAAACACCATATATTTT. Protein sequence: CASSVRQAGNTIYF. The chain combines TRBV7-2 with TRBJ1-3; TRBD1 might be the D (6 bases). The CDR3 consists of 14 residues. Germline V gives CDR1 SGHTA, CDR2 FQGNSA. Trimming cost V 5 bases and J 2 bases, with 10 bases left between them.

The rearrangement links TRBV15 to TRBJ2-2; D not resolved. V shed 1 base and J shed 7 bases, with 10 bases lying between them. CDR3 length: 14 residues. Germline V lookup: CDR1 LNHNV, CDR2 YYDKDF (reference sequence). CDR3 nucleotide sequence: TGTGCCACCAGCAGAGTTAGCACGGACGGGGAGCTGTTTTTT. Its protein product is CATSRVSTDGELFF. The full variable domain, rest sourced from reference TRBV15 and TRBJ2-2, is DAMVIQNPRYQVTQFGKPVTLSCSQTLNHNVMYWYQQKSSQAPKLLFHYYDKDFNNEADTPDNFQSRRPNTSFCFLDIRSPGLGDTAMYLCATSRVSTDGELFFGEGSRLTVL.

The V call is TRBV28, the J call TRBJ2-7, with TRBD2 as a possible D gene (5 bases). There are 12 residues in the CDR3. Germline V gene sequence: CDR1 MDHEN, CDR2 SYDVKM. With 0 bases removed from V and 5 bases from J, the gap between germline ends came to 5 bases. The CDR3 region has the DNA TGTGCCAGCAGTTTATGGGGAGACGAGCAGTACTTC. As protein: CASSLWGDEQYF.

In nucleotides, the CDR3 is TGTGCCAGTCGAATCAGGACAGGGGAGGGTGAGCAGTTCTTC. This encodes CASRIRTGEGEQFF. J is TRBJ2-1 and V is TRBV19; 9 bases map to TRBD1. Germline CDR1 and CDR2: LNHDA and SQIVND (reference sequence). Unmatched junction bases numbered 11, after V lost 8 bases and J lost 9 bases. This CDR3 has 14 residues.

There are a few counts of this clonotype. This chain links TRBV25-1 with TRBJ2-7; TRBD2 matches 9 bases. The germline CDR1 and CDR2 sequences are MGHDK and SYGVNS. The CDR3 extends over 14 amino acids. V trimming: 4 bases; J trimming: 0 bases; junction bases outside the gene matches: 1. The CDR3 coding sequence is TGTGCCAGCAGTGTAGCGGGGGCCTCCTACGAGCAGTACTTC. Its protein is CASSVAGASYEQYF.

Here the CDR3 DNA reads TGTGCCAGCAGCCACGAGGGGGGGAGACTTGAAGCTTTCTTT. Protein product: CASSHEGGRLEAFF. The chain couples TRBV6-2 or TRBV6-3 to TRBJ1-1; D possibly corresponds to TRBD1 (6 bases). Trimming cost V 6 bases and J 7 bases, with 18 bases left between them. CDR3 size: 14 residues. From germline, CDR1 is MNHEY and CDR2 SVGEGT.

The chain's CDR3 is CSVDSGLGAEAFF. CDR3 nucleotide sequence: TGCAGCGTTGATTCGGGACTGGGGGCTGAAGCTTTCTTT. This rearrangement joins TRBV29-1 to TRBJ1-1; D might be TRBD1 (5 bases). This CDR3 region has 13 residues. Germline assignment: CDR1 SQVTM and CDR2 ANQGSEA. V gave up 3 bases and J gave up 6 bases, with 14 bases separating them.

The chain uses TRBV7-9 and TRBJ2-5; TRBD2 agrees at 11 bases. V lost 7 bases and J lost 4; bases outside the gene matches: 2. The CDR3 extends over 13 amino acids. The V gene's germline CDR1 is SEHNR and CDR2 FQNEAQ (reference sequence). CDR3 DNA sequence: TGTGCCAGCAACGGACTAGCGGGAGAGACCCAGTACTTC. Translating gives CASNGLAGETQYF.

This clonotype appeared a few times. The chain has TRBV7-3 and TRBJ2-1; D is ambiguous. There are 14 residues in the CDR3. V was clipped by 6 bases and J by 1 base, with 10 bases between them. Per the germline V gene, CDR1 is SGHTA and CDR2 is FQGTGA. The CDR3: CASRQGMSYNEQFF. CDR3 sequence (DNA): TGTGCCAGCAGGCAAGGGATGTCCTACAATGAGCAGTTCTTC. Supplemented by reference TRBV7-3 and TRBJ2-1, the full variable domain reads GAGVSQTPSNKVTEKGKYVELRCDPISGHTALYWYRQSLGQGPEFLIYFQGTGAADDSGLPNDRFFAVRPEGSVSTLKIQRTERGDSAVYLCASRQGMSYNEQFFGPGTRLTVL.

The J gene is TRBJ2-1, the V gene TRBV5-4; TRBD2 aligns across 7 bases. The CDR3 contains 19 residues. CDR1 is SGHNT, CDR2 YYREEE, per germline (reference sequence). Trimming removed 0 bases from V and 1 base from J; junction bases left unmatched: 13. The CDR3, as DNA: TGTGCCAGCAGCTTGGCCTCTAGCGGAAATATAAAATCCTACAATGAGCAGTTCTTC. This codes for CASSLASSGNIKSYNEQFF. Using reference TRBV5-4 and TRBJ2-1 for the parts outside the CDR3, the full variable domain is ETGVTQSPTHLIKTRGQQVTLRCSSQSGHNTVSWYQQALGQGPQFIFQYYREEENGRGNFPPRFSGLQFPNYSSELNVNALELDDSALYLCASSLASSGNIKSYNEQFFGPGTRLTVL.

This clonotype has only a few counts. The V gene is TRBV12-3 or TRBV12-4, the J gene TRBJ2-1, with 7 bases aligning to TRBD2. This CDR3 is built from 18 residues. V gave up 6 bases and J gave up 1 base; unmatched junction bases: 15. CDR3 sequence reads: CASSPRVGLADSYNEQFF. The CDR3 coding sequence is TGTGCCAGCAGCCCCCGCGTCGGGCTAGCGGATTCCTACAATGAGCAGTTCTTC.

There are a few counts of this clonotype. This chain joins TRBV5-1 and TRBJ2-5, with 12 bases fitting TRBD2. V dropped 4 bases and J dropped 2; count of bases not matched to a gene: 6. From germline, CDR1 is SGHRS and CDR2 YFSETQ. The length of the CDR3 is 16 residues. CDR3 residues: CASSPRTSGKQETQYF. In DNA form, the CDR3 reads TGCGCCAGCAGCCCGAGGACTAGCGGGAAACAAGAGACCCAGTACTTC.

The chain uses TRBV6-4 and TRBJ2-3; no clear D. Germline loops: CDR1 MRHNA, CDR2 SNTAGT. The CDR3 sequence is 14 residues long. V was trimmed by 2 bases and J by 0 bases, leaving 6 bases between them. CDR3 protein: CASSDGVSTDTQYF. In DNA, the CDR3 is TGTGCCAGCAGTGACGGTGTCAGCACAGATACGCAGTATTTT.

The table lists this clonotype with a few counts. This sequence joins TRBV7-2 and TRBJ2-1; 9 bases fit TRBD2. This CDR3 has 16 amino acids. CDR1 is SGHTA and CDR2 is FQGNSA in the germline V gene. Trimming removed 0 bases from V and 5 bases from J; junction bases left unmatched: 5. This CDR3 is CASSLAGGRVNNEQFF. CDR3 nucleotides: TGTGCCAGCAGCTTAGCGGGCGGGAGGGTGAACAATGAGCAGTTCTTC.

This clonotype was counted many times. This chain uses TRBV4-2 with TRBJ2-7; D is possibly TRBD2 (7 bases). The V and J ends lost 0 bases and 0 bases respectively, with 12 bases between them. There are 16 residues in the CDR3. Germline CDR1 LGHNA, CDR2 YNFKEQ. CDR3 in amino acids: CASSQDLGGASYEQYF. The CDR3 DNA reads as TGTGCCAGCAGCCAAGATTTAGGGGGGGCCTCCTACGAGCAGTACTTC.

V is TRBV7-3 and J is TRBJ2-1, with TRBD2 matching 8 bases. This CDR3 has 13 amino acids. Germline V CDR1 and CDR2: SGHTA, FQGTGA. Trimming removed 4 bases from V and 10 bases from J; junction bases left unmatched: 6. Written as DNA, the CDR3 is TGTGCCAGCAGCTCCGGACTAGCCTACGAGCAGTTCTTC. Its translation is CASSSGLAYEQFF.

This chain uses TRBV10-3 with TRBJ2-3, with D possibly being TRBD2 (7 bases). The CDR3 has 18 residues. From germline, CDR1 is ENHRY and CDR2 SYGVKD. V was trimmed by 10 bases and J by 4 bases, leaving 30 bases between them. The CDR3 coding sequence is TGTGCCACCAGGTCGCACGTGTTGGGAGGGGGGTGGTCAGATACGCAGTATTTT. Its translation: CATRSHVLGGGWSDTQYF.

This chain connects TRBV20-1 to TRBJ2-3; 10 nucleotides align to TRBD2. Trimming at V came to 6 bases and at J to 4 bases, leaving 13 bases not matched to a gene. Germline CDR1 reads DFQATT; CDR2 reads SNEGSKA (reference sequence). The CDR3 spans 16 residues. CDR3: CSAGAWASGSADTQYF. The CDR3 DNA sequence: TGCAGTGCGGGTGCCTGGGCTAGCGGGAGTGCAGATACGCAGTATTTT.